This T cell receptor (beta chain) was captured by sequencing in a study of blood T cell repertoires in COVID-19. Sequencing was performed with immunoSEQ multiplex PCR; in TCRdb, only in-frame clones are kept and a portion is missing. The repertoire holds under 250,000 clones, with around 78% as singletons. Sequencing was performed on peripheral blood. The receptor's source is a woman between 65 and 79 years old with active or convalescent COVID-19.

The CDR3 region has the DNA TGTGCCAGCAGCCAAGTCGACAGCTCCTCTGGCTACACCTTC. Amino acids: CASSQVDSSSGYTF. V is TRBV3-1 (or the pseudogene TRBV3-2) and J is TRBJ1-2; TRBD1 is a possible D gene (5 bases). With 1 base removed from V and 7 bases from J, the gap between germline ends came to 13 bases. CDR1 is LGHDT and CDR2 is YNNKEL in the germline V gene (reference sequence). The CDR3 covers 14 residues.